This TCR beta chain emerged from a study of lymphopenia after photon versus proton radiotherapy. The CDR3 contains 13 residues. The V end was cut by 2 bases, the J end by 1 base, with 6 bases between. Germline CDR1 SGHRS, CDR2 YFSETQ. Note on this clone: Its target is not known.

Sequenced by immunoSEQ multiplex PCR; TCRdb stores in-frame clones only, minus some. Here the sample spans around 26,000 clones, around nine tenths being singletons. Study-wide points: Relative stability marked proton patients; photon patients lost diversity and naive cells. Post-nadir diversity loss with photons came from oligoclonal expansion, particularly CD8+ Temra cells. Larger post-nadir TCR diversity loss correlated inversely with survival in deceased patients.

This clonotype originated in a woman aged 50 to 60 with cholangiocarcinoma. The rearrangement joins TRBV5-1 to TRBJ2-5; D is undetermined. The sequences come from peripheral blood, collected from a patient treated with photon-based radiotherapy. The CDR3 DNA reads as TGCGCCAGCAGCTTCCCCTCCCAAGAGACCCAGTACTTC. Encoded protein: CASSFPSQETQYF.